This entry lists 27 T cell receptor beta chains sequenced from one sample in a study of PD-1 blockade in classical Hodgkin lymphoma. The protocol was immunoSEQ multiplex PCR, while the TCRdb copy is restricted to in-frame clones and leaves out a portion. The table lists about 47,000 clones, approximately 91% of them singletons. As to time point: newly diagnosed, previously untreated cHL patient sample. What was sequenced was peripheral blood mononuclear cells (PBMCs). These TCRs come from a human donor with classical Hodgkin lymphoma.

This chain joins TRBV5-1 and TRBJ2-5; D may be TRBD1 (6 bases). CDR1 and CDR2 (germline): SGHRS, YFSETQ. V was shortened by 1 base and J by 1 base, with 8 bases between the two germline ends. The CDR3 is 14 residues long. CDR3 amino acids: CASSLRDTQETQYF. For the CDR3, the DNA is TGCGCCAGCAGCTTGCGGGACACCCAAGAGACCCAGTACTTC.

This sequence joins TRBV5-4 and TRBJ2-2; 7 bases align to TRBD2. V trimming: 0 bases; J trimming: 2 bases; junction bases outside the gene matches: 1. The CDR3 is 15 amino acids. CDR1 and CDR2 from the germline V gene are SGHNT and YYREEE (reference sequence). In DNA form, the CDR3 reads TGTGCCAGCAGCTTGGGCGGGGGTAACACCGGGGAGCTGTTTTTT. This translates into CASSLGGGNTGELFF.

The chain is built from TRBV12-5 and TRBJ2-1; weak D call: TRBD2 (5 bases). Trimming shortened V by 5 bases and J by 6 bases, and 17 bases separated the two germline ends. Germline CDR1 is LGHNT and CDR2 is FRNRAP. The CDR3 sequence is 15 residues long. CDR3 region: CASGPSSGSGNEQFF. As DNA, the CDR3 is TGTGCTAGTGGTCCATCCTCGGGATCAGGCAATGAGCAGTTCTTC. Using reference TRBV12-5 and TRBJ2-1 for the parts outside the CDR3, the full variable domain is DARVTQTPRHKVTEMGQEVTMRCQPILGHNTVFWYRQTMMQGLELLAYFRNRAPLDDSGMPKDRFSAEMPDATLATLKIQPSEPRDSAVYFCASGPSSGSGNEQFFGPGTRLTVL.

This chain connects TRBV2 to TRBJ2-1, with TRBD2 as a possible D gene (6 bases). Germline V gene data show CDR1 as SNHLY and CDR2 as FYNNEI. The V end lost 4 bases, the J end lost 4 bases, and 11 bases lay between the germline ends. This CDR3 region has 14 residues. The CDR3 region is CASSAIADYNEQFF. For the CDR3, the DNA is TGTGCCAGCAGTGCCATAGCGGATTACAATGAGCAGTTCTTC.

The chain couples TRBV19 to TRBJ1-6; 9 nucleotides line up with TRBD1. In germline, CDR1 is LNHDA, CDR2 SQIVND (reference sequence). The CDR3 has 15 residues. Germline trimming cut 6 bases from V and 7 bases from J; bases unmatched to any gene: 7. The CDR3 spells CASRTADRGNSPLHF. Here the CDR3 DNA reads TGTGCCAGTAGAACTGCGGACAGGGGAAATTCACCCCTCCACTTT.

The rearrangement uses TRBV18 and TRBJ2-1; 7 positions agree with TRBD2. The CDR3 runs 13 residues. CDR1 is KGHSH, CDR2 LQKENI, per germline. With 0 bases clipped from V and 9 bases from J, the junction kept 2 bases outside the gene matches. The CDR3, as DNA: TGTGCCAGCTCACCACCCGGGGGGAGTGAGCAGTTCTTC. This codes for CASSPPGGSEQFF.

In nucleotides, the CDR3 is TGTGCCAGCTACACCTTGAACACTGAAGCTTTCTTT. Encoded protein: CASYTLNTEAFF. This chain connects TRBV27 to TRBJ1-1; D not resolved. V shed 8 bases and J shed 0 bases, with 7 bases lying between them. The CDR3 covers 12 residues. Germline loops: CDR1 MNHEY, CDR2 SMNVEV (reference sequence).

The DNA for the CDR3 is TGTGCCAGCAGCTCCTACCTAGCGGGAGCAGGCAATGAGCAGTTCTTC. This sequence encodes CASSSYLAGAGNEQFF. This sequence joins TRBV5-4 and TRBJ2-1; 10 positions match TRBD2. The CDR3 has 16 amino acids. V lost 3 bases and J lost 6; bases outside the gene matches: 9. In germline, CDR1 is SGHNT, CDR2 YYREEE (reference sequence).

V and J are TRBV29-1 and TRBJ1-4; a possible D gene is TRBD1 (6 bases). The V end was cut by 1 base, the J end by 3 bases, with 9 bases between. The CDR3 runs 14 residues. From germline, CDR1 is SQVTM and CDR2 ANQGSEA. The CDR3 loop is CSVEGGAANEKLFF. Written as DNA, the CDR3 is TGCAGCGTTGAAGGGGGGGCGGCTAATGAAAAACTGTTTTTT.

J is TRBJ1-1 and V is TRBV7-9; TRBD1 might be the D (5 bases). V gave up 1 base and J gave up 6 bases, with 15 bases separating them. CDR3 length: 15 residues. The germline gives CDR1 SEHNR, CDR2 FQNEAQ (reference sequence). Here the CDR3 reads CASSLGSAGTAEAFF. For the CDR3, the DNA is TGTGCCAGCAGCTTAGGGTCTGCGGGGACGGCTGAAGCTTTCTTT.

The chain employs TRBV18 and TRBJ2-2; D is unclear. V dropped 0 bases and J dropped 1 base, with 9 bases sitting between them. CDR1 and CDR2 (germline): KGHSH, LQKENI. This CDR3 is 16 amino acids long. CDR3 sequence: CASSPPRLVNTGELFF. Written as DNA, the CDR3 is TGTGCCAGCTCACCACCGAGGCTAGTGAACACCGGGGAGCTGTTTTTT. The full variable domain, completed using reference TRBV18 and TRBJ2-2, is NAGVMQNPRHLVRRRGQEARLRCSPMKGHSHVYWYRQLPEEGLKFMVYLQKENIIDESGMPKERFSAEFPKEGPSILRIQQVVRGDSAAYFCASSPPRLVNTGELFFGEGSRLTVL.

This chain links TRBV28 with TRBJ1-2; weak D call: TRBD1 (6 bases). Trimming took off 5 bases at V and 8 bases at J, with 21 bases between the two ends. The CDR3 consists of 15 residues. Looked up from germline, CDR1 is MDHEN and CDR2 is SYDVKM. The CDR3 DNA sequence: TGTGCCAGCAGTCGTGACAGGCCTCTCATAATAGGCTACACCTTC. This codes for CASSRDRPLIIGYTF.

The rearrangement links TRBV11-2 to TRBJ2-1; 11 positions agree with TRBD2. Germline loops: CDR1 SGHAT, CDR2 FQNNGV. This CDR3 contains 16 residues. V lost 8 bases to trimming and J lost 3 bases; unmatched junction nucleotides: 9. In DNA form, the CDR3 reads TGTGCCAGCGACTCGATTGGGACTAGCGGCTACAATGAGCAGTTCTTC. Amino acid sequence: CASDSIGTSGYNEQFF.

This rearrangement joins TRBV4-1 to TRBJ2-5, with 10 bases aligning to TRBD1. V lost 0 bases to trimming and J lost 2 bases; unmatched junction nucleotides: 6. From germline, CDR1 is MGHRA and CDR2 YSYEKL. The CDR3 length is 17 residues. The CDR3 nucleotides read TGCGCCAGCAGCCAAGACGCCACGGGACAGGGGCAAGAGACCCAGTACTTC. This codes for CASSQDATGQGQETQYF.

The gene calls are TRBV28 and TRBJ2-2; D is unclear. Germline V gene data show CDR1 as MDHEN and CDR2 as SYDVKM. V was pared by 3 bases and J by 4 bases, with 6 bases between. The CDR3 has 13 residues. The CDR3 nucleotides are TGTGCCAGCAGTTTTCCCTCCACCGGGGAGCTGTTTTTT. It yields the protein CASSFPSTGELFF. The complete variable domain, with remaining parts taken from reference TRBV28 and TRBJ2-2, reads DVKVTQSSRYLVKRTGEKVFLECVQDMDHENMFWYRQDPGLGLRLIYFSYDVKMKEKGDIPEGYSVSREKKERFSLILESASTNQTSMYLCASSFPSTGELFFGEGSRLTVL.

V usage is TRBV5-1 and J usage is TRBJ2-3; TRBD2 is a possible D gene (7 bases). This CDR3 is 15 amino acids long. From germline, CDR1 is SGHRS and CDR2 YFSETQ. V was pared by 4 bases and J by 3 bases, with 15 bases between. CDR3 in amino acids: CASSPRGARTDTQYF. The CDR3 DNA is TGCGCCAGCAGCCCCCGGGGGGCTAGAACAGATACGCAGTATTTT.

This rearrangement joins TRBV10-1 to TRBJ2-3; TRBD2 matches at 9 bases. This CDR3 is built from 15 residues. Trimming at V came to 2 bases and at J to 4 bases, leaving 4 bases not matched to a gene. Germline CDR1 is WNHNN and CDR2 is SYGVQD (reference sequence). CDR3 residues: CASSEVSGSPDTQYF. The CDR3 coding sequence is TGCGCCAGCAGTGAGGTTAGCGGGAGCCCAGATACGCAGTATTTT.

Details on this clone: The sample carries other DNA sequences with the same CDR3. V is TRBV4-1 and J is TRBJ1-4; no definite D call. The V end lost 1 base, the J end lost 3 bases, and 6 bases lay between the germline ends. Germline lookup yields CDR1 MGHRA and CDR2 YSYEKL. The CDR3 length is 14 residues. The CDR3 DNA reads as TGCGCCAGCAGCCAAGGGTTGGCTAATGAAAAACTGTTTTTT. It codes for CASSQGLANEKLFF.

CDR3 sequence (DNA): TGCGCCAGCAGCTCGGGACAGTCTTCCTACGAGCAGTACTTC. It encodes CASSSGQSSYEQYF. The rearrangement uses TRBV4-1 and TRBJ2-7; 7 positions agree with TRBD1. Germline V gives CDR1 MGHRA, CDR2 YSYEKL. The CDR3 sequence is 14 residues long. V dropped 5 bases and J dropped 1; count of bases not matched to a gene: 5.

This chain connects TRBV21-1 to TRBJ1-2. TRBV21-1 is a pseudogene segment. The CDR3 length is 16 residues. CDR3 DNA: TGTGCCAGCAGCAAAGCGCGCGGCAGCACTAACTATGGCTACACCTTC. Amino acids: CASSKARGSTNYGYTF.

The chain couples TRBV11-2 to TRBJ1-4; D gene uncertain. Germline CDR1 and CDR2: SGHAT and FQNNGV. The CDR3 spans 13 residues. Deletions cut 1 base from V and 8 bases from J, with 8 bases between. The CDR3: CASSLVRVEKLFF. DNA for the CDR3: TGTGCCAGCAGCTTAGTTCGGGTGGAAAAACTGTTTTTT. The full variable domain, rest sourced from reference TRBV11-2 and TRBJ1-4, is EAGVAQSPRYKIIEKRQSVAFWCNPISGHATLYWYQQILGQGPKLLIQFQNNGVVDDSQLPKDRFSAERLKGVDSTLKIQPAKLEDSAVYLCASSLVRVEKLFFGSGTQLSVL.

The gene calls are TRBV18 and TRBJ1-1; D possibly corresponds to TRBD1 (5 bases). The V and J ends lost 2 bases and 1 base respectively, with 11 bases between them. The CDR3 length is 15 residues. Germline lookup yields CDR1 KGHSH and CDR2 LQKENI. The CDR3 DNA sequence: TGTGCCAGCTCACCAAGAGGCAGGGCGAACACTGAAGCTTTCTTT. Protein sequence: CASSPRGRANTEAFF.

The chain employs TRBV27 and TRBJ1-3; TRBD1 matches at 7 bases. Germline V gene sequence: CDR1 MNHEY, CDR2 SMNVEV (reference sequence). V lost 3 bases to trimming and J lost 0 bases; unmatched junction nucleotides: 11. The CDR3 consists of 18 residues. The CDR3 sequence: CASSFLRQGLSSGNTIYF. The CDR3 DNA is TGTGCCAGCAGTTTCCTCAGACAGGGTTTGAGCTCTGGAAACACCATATATTTT.

This sequence joins TRBV6-1 and TRBJ2-7, with 8 bases matching TRBD1. CDR1 is MNHNS and CDR2 is SASEGT in the germline V gene. The V gene end was trimmed by 10 bases and the J gene end by 0 bases; junction bases not matched to a gene: 5. The CDR3 is made up of 13 amino acids. CDR3 coding DNA: TGTGCCATCCCGGGACAGGTCTCCTACGAGCAGTACTTC. Its translation: CAIPGQVSYEQYF.

This chain uses TRBV7-9 with TRBJ2-2, with 8 nucleotides matching TRBD2. Germline values: CDR1 SEHNR, CDR2 FQNEAQ (reference sequence). J lost 5 bases, V lost 5 bases, and 7 bases had no gene match. The CDR3 totals 15 residues. CDR3 DNA sequence: TGTGCCAGCAGCCCAGCGGGAGCTTTAACCGGGGAGCTGTTTTTT. Protein: CASSPAGALTGELFF.

J is TRBJ1-1 and V is TRBV19; 8 bases fit TRBD1. Trimming at V came to 3 bases and at J to 4 bases, leaving 7 bases not matched to a gene. The germline CDR1 and CDR2 sequences are LNHDA and SQIVND (reference sequence). The CDR3 runs to 15 residues. The CDR3 DNA reads as TGTGCCAGTAGTATTTTGTTACAGGGGGGCACTGAAGCTTTCTTT. It translates to CASSILLQGGTEAFF.

The gene calls are TRBV10-3 and TRBJ1-2; the match to TRBD1 covers 9 bases. Germline CDR1 is ENHRY and CDR2 is SYGVKD. The V segment lost 6 bases and the J segment 6 bases; nucleotides outside the gene matches: 11. This CDR3 contains 15 residues. The CDR3 protein is CAIRAQTGGFDGYTF. CDR3 in DNA: TGTGCCATCAGAGCTCAGACAGGGGGATTCGATGGCTACACCTTC.